This entry is about one TCR beta chain. Antigen: not known. PCR involved 60 Vbeta and 13 Jbeta primers. Method: immunoSEQ multiplex PCR; TCRdb's copy keeps in-frame clones and lacks some. The table includes 100,000 or so clones, around 77% detected once. CDR1 and CDR2 (germline): GTSNPN, SVGIG (reference sequence). Trimming at V came to 1 base and at J to 6 bases, leaving 0 bases not matched to a gene. CDR3 length: 12 amino acids. The source of the sample is a study of cytomegalovirus exposure and HLA in healthy donors. Study-wide results and limits: In a later analysis, TCR beta V- and J-gene trimming was associated with a missense DCLRE1C variant. Later on, an analysis found that several of the most significant clusters appeared to be linked to common viral pathogens, which included parvovirus B19.

The source material was PBMCs. J is TRBJ2-1 and V is TRBV30; 7 bases fit TRBD1. This TCR came from a male donor in good health and CMV-seropositive. The CDR3 DNA reads as TGTGCCTGGAGTGACAGGGGCAATGAGCAGTTCTTC. This translates into CAWSDRGNEQFF.